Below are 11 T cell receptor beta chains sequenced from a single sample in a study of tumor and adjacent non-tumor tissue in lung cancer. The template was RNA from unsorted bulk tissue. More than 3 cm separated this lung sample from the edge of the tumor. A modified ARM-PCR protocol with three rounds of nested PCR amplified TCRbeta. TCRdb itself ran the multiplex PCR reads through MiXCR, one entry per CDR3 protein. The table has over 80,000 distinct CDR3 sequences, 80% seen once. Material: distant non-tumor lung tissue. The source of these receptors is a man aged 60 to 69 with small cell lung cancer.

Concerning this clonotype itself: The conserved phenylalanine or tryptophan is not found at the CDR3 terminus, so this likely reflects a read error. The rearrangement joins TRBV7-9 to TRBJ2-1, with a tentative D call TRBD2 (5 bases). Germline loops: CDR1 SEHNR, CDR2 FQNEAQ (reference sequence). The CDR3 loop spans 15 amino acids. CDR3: CTSSFRAALYNEQFL. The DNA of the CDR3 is TGTACCAGCAGCTTTCGAGCGGCGCTTTACAATGAGCAGTTCTTA.

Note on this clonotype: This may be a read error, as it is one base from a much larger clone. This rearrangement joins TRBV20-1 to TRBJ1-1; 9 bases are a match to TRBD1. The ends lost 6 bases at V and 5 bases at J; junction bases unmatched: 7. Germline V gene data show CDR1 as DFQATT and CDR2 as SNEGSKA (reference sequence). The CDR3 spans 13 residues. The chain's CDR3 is CSALQGAITEAFF. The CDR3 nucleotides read TGCAGTGCCCTACAGGGGGCTATTACTGAAGCTTTCTTT.

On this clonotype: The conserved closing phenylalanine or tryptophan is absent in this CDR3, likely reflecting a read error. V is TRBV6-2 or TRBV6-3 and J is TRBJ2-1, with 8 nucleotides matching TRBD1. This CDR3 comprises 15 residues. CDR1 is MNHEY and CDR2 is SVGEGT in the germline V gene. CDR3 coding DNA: TGTGCCAGTAGTTACAGGGGGGAGGCCTATAATGAGCAGTTCCTA. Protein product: CASSYRGEAYNEQFL.

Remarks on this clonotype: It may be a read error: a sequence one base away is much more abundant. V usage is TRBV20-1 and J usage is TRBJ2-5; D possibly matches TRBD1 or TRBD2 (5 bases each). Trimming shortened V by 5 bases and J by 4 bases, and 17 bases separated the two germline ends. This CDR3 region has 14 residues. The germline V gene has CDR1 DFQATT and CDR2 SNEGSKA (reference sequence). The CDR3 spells CSAYMGRGGETQYF. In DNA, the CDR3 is TGCAGTGCTTACATGGGGCGCGGAGGAGAGACCCAGTACTTC.

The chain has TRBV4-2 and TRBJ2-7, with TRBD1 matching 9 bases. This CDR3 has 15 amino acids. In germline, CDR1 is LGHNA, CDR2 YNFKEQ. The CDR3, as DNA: TGTGTTAGAAGCCAGGAGCGGACAGGGGTCTACGAGCAGTACTTC. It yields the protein CVRSQERTGVYEQYF.

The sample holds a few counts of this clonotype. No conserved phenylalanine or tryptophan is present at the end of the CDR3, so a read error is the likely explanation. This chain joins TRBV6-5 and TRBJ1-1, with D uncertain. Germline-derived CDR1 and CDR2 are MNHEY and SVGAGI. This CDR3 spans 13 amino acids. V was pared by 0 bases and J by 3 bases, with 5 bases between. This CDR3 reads CASSYSSDTEAFL. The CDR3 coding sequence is TGTGCCAGCAGTTACTCATCGGACACTGAAGCTTTCCTT.

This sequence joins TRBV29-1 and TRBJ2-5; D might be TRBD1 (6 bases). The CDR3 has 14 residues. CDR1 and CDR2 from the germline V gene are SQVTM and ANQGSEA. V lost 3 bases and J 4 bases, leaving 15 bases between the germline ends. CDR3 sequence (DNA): TGCAGCGTTGACAGGCCGCGAGGGGGAGAGACCCAGTACTTC. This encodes CSVDRPRGGETQYF.

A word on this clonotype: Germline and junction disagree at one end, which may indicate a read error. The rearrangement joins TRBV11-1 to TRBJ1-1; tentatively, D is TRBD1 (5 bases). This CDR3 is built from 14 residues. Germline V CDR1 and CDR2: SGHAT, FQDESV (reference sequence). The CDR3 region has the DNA TGTACCAGCAGTCGTACCAGGGAGAGCACTGAAGCTTTCTTT. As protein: CTSSRTRESTEAFF.

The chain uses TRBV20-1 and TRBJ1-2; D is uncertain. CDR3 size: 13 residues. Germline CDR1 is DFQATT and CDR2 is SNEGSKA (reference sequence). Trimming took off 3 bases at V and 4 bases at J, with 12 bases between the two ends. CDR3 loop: CSASDHSSYGYTF. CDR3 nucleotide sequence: TGCAGTGCTAGCGATCATAGCAGCTATGGCTACACCTTC.

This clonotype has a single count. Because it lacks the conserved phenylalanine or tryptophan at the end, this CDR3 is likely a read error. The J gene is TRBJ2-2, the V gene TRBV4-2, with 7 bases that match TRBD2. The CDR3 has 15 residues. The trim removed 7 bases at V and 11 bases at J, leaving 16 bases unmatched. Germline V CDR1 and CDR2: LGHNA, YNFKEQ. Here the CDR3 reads CASKLAGDDGGELFC. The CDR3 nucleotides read TGTGCCAGCAAACTGGCGGGAGATGATGGCGGTGAGCTGTTTTGT.

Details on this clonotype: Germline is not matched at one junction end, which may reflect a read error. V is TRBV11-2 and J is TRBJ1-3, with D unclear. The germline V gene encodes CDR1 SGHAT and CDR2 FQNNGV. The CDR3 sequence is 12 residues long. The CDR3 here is CASSFLGNTIYF. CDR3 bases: TGCGCCAGCAGCTTTTTGGGAAACACCATATATTTT. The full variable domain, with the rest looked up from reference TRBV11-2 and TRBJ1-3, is EAGVAQSPRYKIIEKRQSVAFWCNPISGHATLYWYQQILGQGPKLLIQFQNNGVVDDSQLPKDRFSAERLKGVDSTLKIQPAKLEDSAVYLCASSFLGNTIYFGEGSWLTVV.